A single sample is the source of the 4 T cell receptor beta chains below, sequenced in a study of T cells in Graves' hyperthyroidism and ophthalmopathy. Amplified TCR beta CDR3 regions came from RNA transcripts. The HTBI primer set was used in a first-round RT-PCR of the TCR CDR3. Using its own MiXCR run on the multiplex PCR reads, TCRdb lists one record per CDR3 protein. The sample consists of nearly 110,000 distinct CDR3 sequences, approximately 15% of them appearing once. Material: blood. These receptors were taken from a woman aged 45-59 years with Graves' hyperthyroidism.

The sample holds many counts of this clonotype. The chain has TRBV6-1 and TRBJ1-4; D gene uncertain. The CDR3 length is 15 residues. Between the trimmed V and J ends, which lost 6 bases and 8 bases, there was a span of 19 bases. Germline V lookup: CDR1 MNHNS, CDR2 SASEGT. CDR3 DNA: TGTGCCAGCAGCCTCCTGGCAGCAGATCTCGAAAAACTGTTTTTT. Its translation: CASSLLAADLEKLFF.

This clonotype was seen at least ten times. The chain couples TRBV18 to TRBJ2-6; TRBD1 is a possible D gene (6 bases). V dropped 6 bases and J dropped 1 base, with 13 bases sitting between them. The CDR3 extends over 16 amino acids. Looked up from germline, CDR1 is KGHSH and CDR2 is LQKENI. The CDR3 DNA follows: TGTGCCAGCTCGCCCCGACAGGCTTCTGGGGCCAACGTCCTGACTTTC. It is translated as CASSPRQASGANVLTF. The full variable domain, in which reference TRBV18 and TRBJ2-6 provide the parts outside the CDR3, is NAGVMQNPRHLVRRRGQEARLRCSPMKGHSHVYWYRQLPEEGLKFMVYLQKENIIDESGMPKERFSAEFPKEGPSILRIQQVVRGDSAAYFCASSPRQASGANVLTFGAGSRLTVL.

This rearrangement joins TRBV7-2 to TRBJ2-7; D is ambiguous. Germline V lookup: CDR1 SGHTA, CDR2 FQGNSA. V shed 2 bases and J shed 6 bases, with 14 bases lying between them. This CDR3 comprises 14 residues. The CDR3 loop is CASSLFPTPPEQYF. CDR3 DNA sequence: TGTGCCAGCAGCTTATTCCCGACCCCCCCCGAGCAGTACTTC.

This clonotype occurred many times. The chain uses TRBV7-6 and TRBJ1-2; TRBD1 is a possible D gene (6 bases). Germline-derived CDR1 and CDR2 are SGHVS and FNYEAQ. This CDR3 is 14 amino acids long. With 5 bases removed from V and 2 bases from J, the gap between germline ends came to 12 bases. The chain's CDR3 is CASSPLTGNYGYTF. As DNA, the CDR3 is TGTGCCAGCAGCCCGCTTACAGGGAACTATGGCTACACCTTC.